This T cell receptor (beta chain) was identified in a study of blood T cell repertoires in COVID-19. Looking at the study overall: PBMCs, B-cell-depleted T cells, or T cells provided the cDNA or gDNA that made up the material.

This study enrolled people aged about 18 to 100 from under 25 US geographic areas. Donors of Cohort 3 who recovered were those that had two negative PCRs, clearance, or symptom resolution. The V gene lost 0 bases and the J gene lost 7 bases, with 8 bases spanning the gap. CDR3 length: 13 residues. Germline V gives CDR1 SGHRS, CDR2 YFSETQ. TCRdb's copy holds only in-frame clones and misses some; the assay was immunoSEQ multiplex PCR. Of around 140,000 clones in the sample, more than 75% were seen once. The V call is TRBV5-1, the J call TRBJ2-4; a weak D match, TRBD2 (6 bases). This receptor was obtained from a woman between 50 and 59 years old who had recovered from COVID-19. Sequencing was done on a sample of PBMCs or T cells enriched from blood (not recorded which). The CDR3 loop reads CASSLAGLNIQYF. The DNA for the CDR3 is TGCGCCAGCAGCTTGGCGGGACTGAACATTCAGTACTTC.